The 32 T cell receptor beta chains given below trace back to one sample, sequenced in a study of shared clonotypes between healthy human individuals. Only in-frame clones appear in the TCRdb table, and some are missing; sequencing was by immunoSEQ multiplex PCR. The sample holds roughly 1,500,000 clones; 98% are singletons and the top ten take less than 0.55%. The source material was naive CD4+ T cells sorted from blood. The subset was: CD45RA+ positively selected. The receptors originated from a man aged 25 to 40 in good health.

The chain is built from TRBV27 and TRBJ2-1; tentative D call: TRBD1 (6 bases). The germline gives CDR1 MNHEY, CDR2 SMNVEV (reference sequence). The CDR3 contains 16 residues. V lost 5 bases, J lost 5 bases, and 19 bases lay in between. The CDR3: CASSPRWGPLHNEQFF. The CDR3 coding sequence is TGTGCCAGCAGTCCCAGGTGGGGGCCGCTCCACAATGAGCAGTTCTTC.

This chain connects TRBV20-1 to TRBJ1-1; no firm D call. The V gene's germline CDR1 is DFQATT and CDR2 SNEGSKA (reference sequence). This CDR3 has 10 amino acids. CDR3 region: CSCRNTEAFF. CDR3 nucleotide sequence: TGCTCATGCAGGAACACTGAAGCTTTCTTT.

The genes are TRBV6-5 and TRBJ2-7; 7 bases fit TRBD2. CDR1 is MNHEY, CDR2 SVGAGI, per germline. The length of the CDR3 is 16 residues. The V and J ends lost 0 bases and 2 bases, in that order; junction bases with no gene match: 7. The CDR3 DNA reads TGTGCCAGCAGTTACTCGAGGGGAGGGTACCCCTACGAGCAGTACTTC. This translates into CASSYSRGGYPYEQYF.

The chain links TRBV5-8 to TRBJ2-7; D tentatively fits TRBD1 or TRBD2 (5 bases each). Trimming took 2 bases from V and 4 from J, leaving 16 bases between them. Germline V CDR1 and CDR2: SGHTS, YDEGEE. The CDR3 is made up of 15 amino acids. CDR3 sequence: CASSFYGTPLYEQYF. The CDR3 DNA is TGTGCCAGCAGCTTCTACGGGACGCCTCTGTACGAGCAGTACTTC.

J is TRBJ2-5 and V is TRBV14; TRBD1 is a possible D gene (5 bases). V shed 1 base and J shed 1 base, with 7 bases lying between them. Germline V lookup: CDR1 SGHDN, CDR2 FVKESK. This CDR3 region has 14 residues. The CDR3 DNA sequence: TGTGCCAGCAGCCAAGGACAGCCCCAAGAGACCCAGTACTTC. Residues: CASSQGQPQETQYF.

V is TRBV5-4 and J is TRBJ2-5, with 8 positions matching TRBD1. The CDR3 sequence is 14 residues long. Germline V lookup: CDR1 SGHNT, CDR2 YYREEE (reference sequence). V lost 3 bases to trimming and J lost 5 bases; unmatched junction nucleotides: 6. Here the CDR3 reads CASSSRTGMETQYF. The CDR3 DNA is TGTGCCAGCAGCTCCAGGACAGGGATGGAGACCCAGTACTTC.

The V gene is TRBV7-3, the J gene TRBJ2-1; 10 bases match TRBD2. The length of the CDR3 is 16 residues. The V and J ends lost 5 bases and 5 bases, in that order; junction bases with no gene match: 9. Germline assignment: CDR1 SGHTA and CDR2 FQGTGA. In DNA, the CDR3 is TGTGCCAGCAGCCCAATAGCGGGAGGCCCTAACAATGAGCAGTTCTTC. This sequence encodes CASSPIAGGPNNEQFF.

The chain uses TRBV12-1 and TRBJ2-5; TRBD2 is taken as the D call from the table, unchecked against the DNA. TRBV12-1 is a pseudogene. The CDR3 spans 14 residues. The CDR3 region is CASSPAFRPDLAHF. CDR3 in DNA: TGTGCCAGCAGCCCAGCTTTCCGTCCAGACTTGGCGCACTTC.

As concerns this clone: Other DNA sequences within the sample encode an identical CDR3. The DNA for the CDR3 is TGTGCCAGCAGCGTAGGAGTGGGGTCCTACAATGAGCAGTTCTTC. The encoded protein is CASSVGVGSYNEQFF. The chain employs TRBV9 and TRBJ2-1, with D hard to call. Per the germline V gene, CDR1 is SGDLS and CDR2 is YYNGEE. The CDR3 is made up of 15 amino acids. Trimming cost V 0 bases and J 1 base, with 8 bases left between them.

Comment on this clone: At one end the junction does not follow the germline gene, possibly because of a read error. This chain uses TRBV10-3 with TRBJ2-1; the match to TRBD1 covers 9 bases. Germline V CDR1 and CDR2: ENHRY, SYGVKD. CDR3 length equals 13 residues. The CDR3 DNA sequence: TGTGCCATCAGTGACCCCCTGGGGACAGGGCCAGTCTTC. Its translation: CAISDPLGTGPVF.

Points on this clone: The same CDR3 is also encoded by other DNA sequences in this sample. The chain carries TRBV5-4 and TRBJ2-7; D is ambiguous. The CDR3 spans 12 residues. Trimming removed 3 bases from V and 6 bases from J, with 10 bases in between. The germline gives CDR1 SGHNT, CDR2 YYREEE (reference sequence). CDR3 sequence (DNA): TGTGCCAGCAGCTCGCCAGGAGTCGAGCAGTACTTC. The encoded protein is CASSSPGVEQYF.

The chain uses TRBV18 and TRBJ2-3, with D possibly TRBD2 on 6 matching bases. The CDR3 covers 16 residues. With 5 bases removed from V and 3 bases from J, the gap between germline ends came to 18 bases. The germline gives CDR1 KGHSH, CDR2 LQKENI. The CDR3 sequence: CASSESLAGSTDTQYF. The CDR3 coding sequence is TGTGCCAGCTCAGAGTCACTAGCCGGGTCAACAGATACGCAGTATTTT.

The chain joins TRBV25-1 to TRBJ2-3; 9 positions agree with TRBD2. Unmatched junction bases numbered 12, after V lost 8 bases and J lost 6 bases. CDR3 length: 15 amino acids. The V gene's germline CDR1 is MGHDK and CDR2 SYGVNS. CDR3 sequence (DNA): TGTGCCAGCGAACCGTGGCGGGAGGGCGTGGATACGCAGTATTTT. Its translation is CASEPWREGVDTQYF.

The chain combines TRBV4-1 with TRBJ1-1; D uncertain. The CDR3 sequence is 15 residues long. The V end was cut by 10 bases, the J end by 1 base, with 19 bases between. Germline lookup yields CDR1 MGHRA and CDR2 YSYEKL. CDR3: CATGRPSRGNTEAFF. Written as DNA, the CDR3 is TGCGCCACCGGACGCCCGAGTCGGGGGAACACTGAAGCTTTCTTT.

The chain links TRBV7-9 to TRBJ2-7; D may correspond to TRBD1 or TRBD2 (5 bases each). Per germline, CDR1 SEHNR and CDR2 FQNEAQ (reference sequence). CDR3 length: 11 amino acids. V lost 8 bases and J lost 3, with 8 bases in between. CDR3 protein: CASEGLYEQYF. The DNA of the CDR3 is TGTGCCAGCGAGGGGCTCTACGAGCAGTACTTC.

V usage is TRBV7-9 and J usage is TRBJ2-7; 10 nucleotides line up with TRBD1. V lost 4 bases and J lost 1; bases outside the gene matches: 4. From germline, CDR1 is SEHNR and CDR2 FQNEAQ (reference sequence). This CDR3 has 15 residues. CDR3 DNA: TGTGCCAGCAGCTCCGGGACAGGGGTTTCCTACGAGCAGTACTTC. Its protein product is CASSSGTGVSYEQYF. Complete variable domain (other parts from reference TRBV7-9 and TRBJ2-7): DTGVSQNPRHKITKRGQNVTFRCDPISEHNRLYWYRQTLGQGPEFLTYFQNEAQLEKSRLLSDRFSAERPKGSFSTLEIQRTEQGDSAMYLCASSSGTGVSYEQYFGPGTRLTVT.

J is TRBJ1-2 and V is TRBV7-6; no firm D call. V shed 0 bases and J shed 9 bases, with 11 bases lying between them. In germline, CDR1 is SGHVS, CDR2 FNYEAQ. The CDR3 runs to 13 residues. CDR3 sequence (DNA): TGTGCCAGCAGCTTAGCGCTCTTTGGGAGCTACACCTTC. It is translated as CASSLALFGSYTF.

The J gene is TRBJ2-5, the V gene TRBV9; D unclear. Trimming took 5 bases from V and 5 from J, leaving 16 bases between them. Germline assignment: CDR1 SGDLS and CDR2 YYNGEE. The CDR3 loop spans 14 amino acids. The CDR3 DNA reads TGTGCCAGCAGTCCTAAGGCTCACGCTGAGACCCAGTACTTC. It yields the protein CASSPKAHAETQYF.

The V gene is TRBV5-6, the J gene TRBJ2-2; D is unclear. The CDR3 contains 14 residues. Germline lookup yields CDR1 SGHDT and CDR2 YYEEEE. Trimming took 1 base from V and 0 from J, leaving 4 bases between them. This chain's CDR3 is CASSLSANTGELFF. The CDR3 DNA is TGTGCCAGCAGCTTGAGCGCGAACACCGGGGAGCTGTTTTTT.

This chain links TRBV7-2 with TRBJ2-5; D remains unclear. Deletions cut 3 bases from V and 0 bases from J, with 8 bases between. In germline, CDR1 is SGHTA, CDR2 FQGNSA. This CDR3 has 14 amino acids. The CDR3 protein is CASSLSLHQETQYF. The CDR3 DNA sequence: TGTGCCAGCAGCTTGTCCCTACACCAAGAGACCCAGTACTTC. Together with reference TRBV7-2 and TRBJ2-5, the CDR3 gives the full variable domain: GAGVSQSPSNKVTEKGKDVELRCDPISGHTALYWYRQSLGQGLEFLIYFQGNSAPDKSGLPSDRFSAERTGGSVSTLTIQRTQQEDSAVYLCASSLSLHQETQYFGPGTRLLVL.

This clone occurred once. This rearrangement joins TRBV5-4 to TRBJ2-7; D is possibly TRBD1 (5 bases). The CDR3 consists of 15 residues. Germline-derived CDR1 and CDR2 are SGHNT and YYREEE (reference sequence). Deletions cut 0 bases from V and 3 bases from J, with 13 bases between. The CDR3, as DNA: TGTGCCAGCAGCTTGGGGGTTCAGGGCTACTACGAGCAGTACTTC. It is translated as CASSLGVQGYYEQYF.

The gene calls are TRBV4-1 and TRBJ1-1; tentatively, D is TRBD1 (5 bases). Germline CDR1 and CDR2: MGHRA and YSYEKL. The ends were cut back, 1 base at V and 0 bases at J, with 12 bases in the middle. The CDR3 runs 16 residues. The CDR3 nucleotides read TGCGCCAGCAGCCAAGTCGCAGGGAGGATGAACACTGAAGCTTTCTTT. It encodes CASSQVAGRMNTEAFF.

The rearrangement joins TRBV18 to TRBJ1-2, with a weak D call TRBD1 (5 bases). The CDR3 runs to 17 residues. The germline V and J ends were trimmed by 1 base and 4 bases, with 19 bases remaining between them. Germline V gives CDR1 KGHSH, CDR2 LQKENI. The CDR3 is CASSPLISGLSSYGYTF. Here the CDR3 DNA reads TGTGCCAGCTCACCACTTATATCGGGGCTCTCGTCCTATGGCTACACCTTC.

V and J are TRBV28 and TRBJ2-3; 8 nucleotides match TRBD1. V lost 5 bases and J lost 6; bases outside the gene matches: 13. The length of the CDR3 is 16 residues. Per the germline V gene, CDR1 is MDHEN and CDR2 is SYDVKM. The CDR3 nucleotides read TGTGCCAGCAGTACTTCCCAGGGGGCCCCTCGGGATACGCAGTATTTT. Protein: CASSTSQGAPRDTQYF.

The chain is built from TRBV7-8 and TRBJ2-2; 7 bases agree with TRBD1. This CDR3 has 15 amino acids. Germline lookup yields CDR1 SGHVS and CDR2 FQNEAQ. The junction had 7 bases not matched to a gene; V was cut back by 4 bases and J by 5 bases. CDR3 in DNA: TGTGCCAGCAGCTCAAAACGACAGGGTACCGGGGAGCTGTTTTTT. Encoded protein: CASSSKRQGTGELFF.

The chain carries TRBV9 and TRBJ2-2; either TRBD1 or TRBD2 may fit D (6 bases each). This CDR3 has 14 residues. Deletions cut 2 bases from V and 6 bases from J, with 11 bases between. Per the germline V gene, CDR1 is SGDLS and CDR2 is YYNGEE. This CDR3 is CASSVQGTPGELFF. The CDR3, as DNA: TGTGCCAGCAGCGTTCAGGGGACTCCCGGGGAGCTGTTTTTT. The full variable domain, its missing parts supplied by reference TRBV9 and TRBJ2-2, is DSGVTQTPKHLITATGQRVTLRCSPRSGDLSVYWYQQSLDQGLQFLIQYYNGEERAKGNILERFSAQQFPDLHSELNLSSLELGDSALYFCASSVQGTPGELFFGEGSRLTVL.

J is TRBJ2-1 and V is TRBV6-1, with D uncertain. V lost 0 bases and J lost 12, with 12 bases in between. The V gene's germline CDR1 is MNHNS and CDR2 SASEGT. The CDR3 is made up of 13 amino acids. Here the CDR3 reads CASSEALRVGQFF. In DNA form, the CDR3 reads TGTGCCAGCAGTGAAGCGCTTCGGGTGGGGCAGTTCTTC.

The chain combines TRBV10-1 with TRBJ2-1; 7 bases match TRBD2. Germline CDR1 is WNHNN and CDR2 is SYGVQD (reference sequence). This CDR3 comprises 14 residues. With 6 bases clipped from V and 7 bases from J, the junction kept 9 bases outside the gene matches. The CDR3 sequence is CASSGGSMGNEQFF. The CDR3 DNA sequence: TGCGCCAGCAGCGGGGGGAGTATGGGGAATGAGCAGTTCTTC.

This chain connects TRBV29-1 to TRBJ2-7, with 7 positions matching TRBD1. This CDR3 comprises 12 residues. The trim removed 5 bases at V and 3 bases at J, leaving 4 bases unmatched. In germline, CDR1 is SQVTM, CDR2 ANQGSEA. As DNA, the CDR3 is TGCAGCGTTTGGGCAGGGGGCTACGAGCAGTACTTC. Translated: CSVWAGGYEQYF.

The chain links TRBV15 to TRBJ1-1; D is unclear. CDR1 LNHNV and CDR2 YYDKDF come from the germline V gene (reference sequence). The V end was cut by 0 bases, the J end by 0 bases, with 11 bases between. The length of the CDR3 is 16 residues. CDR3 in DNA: TGTGCCACCAGCAGAGATCTCCGGGTTTTGAACACTGAAGCTTTCTTT. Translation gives CATSRDLRVLNTEAFF.

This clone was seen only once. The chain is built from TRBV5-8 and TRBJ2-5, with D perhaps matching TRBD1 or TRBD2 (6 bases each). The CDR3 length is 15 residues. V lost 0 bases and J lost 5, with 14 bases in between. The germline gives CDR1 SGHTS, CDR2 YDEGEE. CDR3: CASSLEGQGRETQYF. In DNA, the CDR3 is TGTGCCAGCAGCTTGGAGGGGCAGGGGAGGGAGACCCAGTACTTC.

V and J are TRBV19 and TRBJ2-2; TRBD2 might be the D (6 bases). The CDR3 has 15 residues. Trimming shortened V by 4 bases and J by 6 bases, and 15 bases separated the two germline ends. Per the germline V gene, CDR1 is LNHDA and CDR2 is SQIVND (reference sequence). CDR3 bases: TGTGCCAGTAGTACCGGGACTTGGTGGTCCGGGGAGCTGTTTTTT. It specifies CASSTGTWWSGELFF.